Below, 18 T cell receptor beta chains from the same sample are listed, as sequenced in a study of T cell changes during pregnancy in multiple sclerosis. Profiling relied on immunoSEQ multiplex PCR, and the TCRdb table lists in-frame clones only, not all of them. The sample records around 69,000 clones, roughly 92% being singletons. This specimen consisted of peripheral blood, obtained in the second trimester of pregnancy. These receptors were taken from a female donor in good health, enrolled as a control in a pregnancy study.

The chain couples TRBV9 to TRBJ1-2; possible D gene TRBD1, 5 bases. CDR3 length: 14 residues. Trimming cost V 1 base and J 2 bases, with 9 bases left between them. Germline values: CDR1 SGDLS, CDR2 YYNGEE. Here the CDR3 reads CASSVYPGNYGYTF. The DNA of the CDR3 is TGTGCCAGCAGCGTATACCCAGGGAACTATGGCTACACCTTC.

The chain recombines TRBV12-5 with TRBJ1-2, with D maybe TRBD1 (5 bases). Trimming shortened V by 7 bases and J by 4 bases, and 16 bases separated the two germline ends. The CDR3 spans 14 residues. Germline CDR1 reads LGHNT; CDR2 reads FRNRAP. CDR3 bases: TGTGCTAGTGCCCCCGGGCTTGGGGCCTATGGCTACACCTTC. Encoded protein: CASAPGLGAYGYTF.

V is TRBV10-3 and J is TRBJ2-3; D gene uncertain. The CDR3 is 14 amino acids. Germline CDR1 ENHRY, CDR2 SYGVKD. The V and J ends lost 3 bases and 3 bases respectively, with 10 bases between them. The chain's CDR3 is CAISDTAATDTQYF. CDR3 bases: TGTGCCATCAGTGATACGGCGGCGACAGATACGCAGTATTTT.

The chain has TRBV5-5 and TRBJ2-7, with D unresolved. V was cut by 6 bases and J by 0 bases, with 13 bases left in between. Germline-derived CDR1 and CDR2 are SGHKS and YYEKEE (reference sequence). The CDR3 loop spans 14 amino acids. The CDR3 DNA is TGTGCCAGCACTTTGGGTCCTAGCTCCTACGAGCAGTACTTC. Its translation: CASTLGPSSYEQYF.

V usage is TRBV28 and J usage is TRBJ2-1, with D perhaps TRBD2 (6 bases). Germline lookup yields CDR1 MDHEN and CDR2 SYDVKM. The V and J ends lost 7 bases and 0 bases respectively, with 16 bases between them. The CDR3 spans 16 residues. The CDR3 DNA follows: TGTGCCAGCACCCAATCTGGGACTTACTCCTACAATGAGCAGTTCTTC. Protein sequence: CASTQSGTYSYNEQFF.

The chain carries TRBV29-1 and TRBJ1-1, with TRBD1 matching over 7 bases. The CDR3 is 11 residues long. The germline V gene encodes CDR1 SQVTM and CDR2 ANQGSEA. Here the CDR3 reads CTCTGDTEAFF. As DNA, the CDR3 is TGCACCTGTACAGGGGACACTGAAGCTTTCTTT. The full variable domain, in which reference TRBV29-1 and TRBJ1-1 provide the parts outside the CDR3, is SAVISQKPSRDICQRGTSLTIQCQVDSQVTMMFWYRQQPGQSLTLIATANQGSEATYESGFVIDKFPISRPNLTFSTLTVSNMSPEDSSIYLCTCTGDTEAFFGQGTRLTVV.

J is TRBJ2-5 and V is TRBV2; tentatively, D is TRBD1 (5 bases). Trimming left V 4 bases short and J 2 bases short, with 14 bases between. The CDR3 consists of 15 residues. The germline V gene encodes CDR1 SNHLY and CDR2 FYNNEI. The CDR3 nucleotides read TGTGCCAGCAGTGTGTTACAGGCTGGACAAGAGACCCAGTACTTC. Protein sequence: CASSVLQAGQETQYF. Variable domain in full (rest from reference TRBV2 and TRBJ2-5): EPEVTQTPSHQVTQMGQEVILRCVPISNHLYFYWYRQILGQKVEFLVSFYNNEISEKSEIFDDQFSVERPDGSNFTLKIRSTKLEDSAMYFCASSVLQAGQETQYFGPGTRLLVL.

This clone has just one count. V usage is TRBV7-9 and J usage is TRBJ2-1, with D possibly TRBD1 on 6 matching bases. Germline V gene lookup returns CDR1 SEHNR and CDR2 FQNEAQ (reference sequence). The CDR3 has 16 amino acids. Deletions cut 3 bases from V and 4 bases from J, with 16 bases between. CDR3 sequence: CASSLGHPDSYNEQFF. The CDR3 region has the DNA TGTGCCAGCAGCTTGGGCCACCCGGACAGTTACAATGAGCAGTTCTTC. Based on the CDR3 plus reference TRBV7-9 and TRBJ2-1, the full variable domain is DTGVSQNPRHKITKRGQNVTFRCDPISEHNRLYWYRQTLGQGPEFLTYFQNEAQLEKSRLLSDRFSAERPKGSFSTLEIQRTEQGDSAMYLCASSLGHPDSYNEQFFGPGTRLTVL.

J is TRBJ1-1 and V is TRBV28; D unclear. Per germline, CDR1 MDHEN and CDR2 SYDVKM. The CDR3 spans 12 residues. V was shortened by 5 bases and J by 0 bases, with 4 bases between the two germline ends. DNA for the CDR3: TGTGCCAGCAGTGCGATGAACACTGAAGCTTTCTTT. This sequence encodes CASSAMNTEAFF.

The CDR3 DNA is TGTGCCAGTAGTACGGACAGGGGAAATGAAAAACTGTTTTTT. It specifies CASSTDRGNEKLFF. The chain carries TRBV19 and TRBJ1-4; TRBD1 matches at 9 bases. CDR3 length equals 14 residues. The trim removed 4 bases at V and 5 bases at J, leaving 2 bases unmatched. Germline values: CDR1 LNHDA, CDR2 SQIVND (reference sequence).

CDR3 in DNA: TGTGCCAGTAGTATGGGCCAGGGTGGTATATCTGAAGCTTTCTTT. Its translation is CASSMGQGGISEAFF. The chain recombines TRBV19 with TRBJ1-1; weak D call: TRBD1 (5 bases). Germline assignment: CDR1 LNHDA and CDR2 SQIVND (reference sequence). The germline V and J ends were trimmed by 3 bases and 6 bases, with 17 bases remaining between them. The CDR3 runs to 15 residues.

J is TRBJ2-3 and V is TRBV9; a weak D match, TRBD1 (5 bases). The CDR3 spans 14 residues. The ends were cut back, 3 bases at V and 1 base at J, with 9 bases in the middle. Germline V gene sequence: CDR1 SGDLS, CDR2 YYNGEE. CDR3 in amino acids: CASSDARGTDTQYF. In DNA form, the CDR3 reads TGTGCCAGCAGCGACGCCAGGGGCACAGATACGCAGTATTTT.

V and J are TRBV7-9 and TRBJ2-3; TRBD2 is a possible D gene (7 bases). This CDR3 spans 17 amino acids. Germline CDR1 is SEHNR and CDR2 is FQNEAQ (reference sequence). Trimming stripped 0 bases from V and 0 bases from J, with 13 bases between. CDR3 DNA sequence: TGTGCCAGCAGCTTAGCGTGGGGGGGCCCCAGCACAGATACGCAGTATTTT. Protein sequence: CASSLAWGGPSTDTQYF.

The chain uses TRBV19 and TRBJ1-5; 7 positions agree with TRBD1. CDR3 length: 17 amino acids. Per germline, CDR1 LNHDA and CDR2 SQIVND (reference sequence). Losses at the gene ends were 7 bases for V and 0 bases for J; bases not matched to a gene: 12. This CDR3 is CASKGGRGLYSNQPQHF. Written as DNA, the CDR3 is TGTGCCAGTAAAGGGGGCAGGGGACTTTATAGCAATCAGCCCCAGCATTTT.

The CDR3 bases are TGTGCCAGCAGCTTAGGGAGAGACAGACAGTTCCAGTTCTTC. Translated: CASSLGRDRQFQFF. The genes are TRBV7-9 and TRBJ2-1; the D gene is possibly TRBD1 (5 bases). The CDR3 covers 14 residues. Per the germline V gene, CDR1 is SEHNR and CDR2 is FQNEAQ (reference sequence). Trimming left V 1 base short and J 13 bases short, with 17 bases between. Drawing the rest from reference TRBV7-9 and TRBJ2-1, the complete variable domain is DTGVSQNPRHKITKRGQNVTFRCDPISEHNRLYWYRQTLGQGPEFLTYFQNEAQLEKSRLLSDRFSAERPKGSFSTLEIQRTEQGDSAMYLCASSLGRDRQFQFFGPGTRLTVL.

Concerning this clone itself: Germline is not matched at one junction end, which may reflect a read error. This chain joins TRBV7-7 and TRBJ2-2; 7 bases align to TRBD1. The CDR3 has 13 amino acids. The germline V gene encodes CDR1 SSHAT and CDR2 FNYEAQ (reference sequence). For the CDR3, the DNA is TGTGCTAGCAGCTTGGGACAGACCGGGGAGCTGTTTTTT. It specifies CASSLGQTGELFF.

The V and J genes are TRBV9 and TRBJ2-5, with 7 bases identical to TRBD2. Germline CDR1 and CDR2: SGDLS and YYNGEE. The V segment lost 0 bases and the J segment 5 bases; nucleotides outside the gene matches: 7. The CDR3 spans 15 residues. CDR3 nucleotide sequence: TGTGCCAGCAGCGTAGTACCGGGACTATGGGAGACCCAGTACTTC. Its translation is CASSVVPGLWETQYF.

The chain joins TRBV4-3 to TRBJ2-1; D possibly corresponds to TRBD2 (5 bases). V was trimmed by 4 bases and J by 0 bases, leaving 7 bases between them. Germline V lookup: CDR1 LGHNA, CDR2 YSLEER. The CDR3 contains 14 residues. This chain's CDR3 is CASSRTFSYNEQFF. DNA of the CDR3: TGCGCCAGCAGCCGGACTTTCTCCTACAATGAGCAGTTCTTC.